This entry features one T cell receptor beta chain sequence. Its antigen is as yet unknown. Adult donors, all healthy and HIV-negative, had no recent acute infections or vaccinations. Per the authors' pipeline: Junction-only immunoSEQ data arrived without quality scores, meaning filtering differed. The table came from immunoSEQ multiplex PCR; TCRdb's copy has only in-frame clones and leaves some out. The V and J calls and clone size were taken over from that table, and D and trimming were inferred from the DNA. The sample has some 680,000 clones; around three quarters are singletons. The record originates from a study of shared clonotypes between healthy human individuals. Broader study findings: The genetic and exposure-history diversity represented was limited by few donors.

Trimming took 2 bases from V and 9 from J, leaving 20 bases between them. The CDR3 runs 15 residues. Germline assignment: CDR1 SGHTA and CDR2 FQGNSA. The sequence was obtained from a woman under 40 in good health. The source material was memory CD4+ T cells sorted from blood. Subset noted: CD45RA-negative fraction. The gene calls are TRBV7-2 and TRBJ2-7; D possibly corresponds to TRBD1 (5 bases). The CDR3 DNA is TGTGCCAGCAGCTTAAGCGCTCTGACAGAAACACCGCAGTACTTC. Residues: CASSLSALTETPQYF.